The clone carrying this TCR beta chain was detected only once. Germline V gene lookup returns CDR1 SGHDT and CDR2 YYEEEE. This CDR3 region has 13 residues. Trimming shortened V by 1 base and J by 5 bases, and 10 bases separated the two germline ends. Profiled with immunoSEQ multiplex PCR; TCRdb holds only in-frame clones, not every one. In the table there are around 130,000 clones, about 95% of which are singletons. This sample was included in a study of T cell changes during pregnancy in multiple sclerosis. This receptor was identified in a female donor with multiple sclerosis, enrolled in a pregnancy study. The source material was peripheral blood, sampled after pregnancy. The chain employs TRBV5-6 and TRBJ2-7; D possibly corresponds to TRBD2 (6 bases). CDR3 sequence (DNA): TGTGCCAGCAGCTTGAGGGAGGTCCACGAGCAGTACTTC. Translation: CASSLREVHEQYF.